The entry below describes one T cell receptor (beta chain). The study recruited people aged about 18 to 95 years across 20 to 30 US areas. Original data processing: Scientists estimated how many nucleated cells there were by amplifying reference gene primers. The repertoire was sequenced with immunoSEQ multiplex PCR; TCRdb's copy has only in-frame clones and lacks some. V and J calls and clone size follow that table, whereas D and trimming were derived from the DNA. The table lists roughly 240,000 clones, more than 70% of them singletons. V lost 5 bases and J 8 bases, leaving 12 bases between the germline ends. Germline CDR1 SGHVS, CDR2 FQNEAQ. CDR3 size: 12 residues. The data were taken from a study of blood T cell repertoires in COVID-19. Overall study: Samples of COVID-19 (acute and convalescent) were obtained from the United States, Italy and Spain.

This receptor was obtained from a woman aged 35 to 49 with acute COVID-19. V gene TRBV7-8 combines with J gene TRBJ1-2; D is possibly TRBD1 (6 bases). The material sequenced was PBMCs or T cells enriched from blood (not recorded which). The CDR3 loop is CASSVGGGGYTF. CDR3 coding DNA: TGTGCCAGCAGCGTAGGTGGGGGCGGCTACACCTTC. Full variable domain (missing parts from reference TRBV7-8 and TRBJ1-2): GAGVSQSPRYKVAKRGQDVALRCDPISGHVSLFWYQQALGQGPEFLTYFQNEAQLDKSGLPSDRFFAERPEGSVSTLKIQRTQQEDSAVYLCASSVGGGGYTFGSGTRLTVV.